This T cell receptor (beta chain) was documented in a study of early T cells in non-severe SARS-CoV-2 infection. Study-level information: Whole-blood bulk RNA, unsorted, was sequenced, and chains were unpaired.

MiXCR, run by TCRdb on the 5' RACE reads, gives a single entry per CDR3 protein. The table lists around 47,000 distinct CDR3 sequences, approximately 9.9% of them singletons. CDR1 is DFQATT and CDR2 is SNEGSKA in the germline V gene (reference sequence). This CDR3 region has 16 residues. V lost 3 bases, J lost 6 bases, and 21 bases lay in between. The chain has TRBV20-1 and TRBJ1-5; D unresolved. This clonotype was obtained from an adult who was a healthcare worker with PCR-confirmed SARS-CoV-2 infection or an uninfected control (not recorded which). The sample consisted of whole blood. Here the CDR3 DNA reads TGCAGTGCTAGTTGGGCAGGCGACGGAGATTTTCAGCCCCAGCATTTT. It encodes CSASWAGDGDFQPQHF.